This T cell receptor (beta chain) was obtained from a study of blood T cell repertoires in COVID-19. Study background: In each case, the material was cDNA or gDNA derived from T cells, B-cell-depleted T cells, or PBMCs.

A single count supports this clone. In the original processing: Reference gene primer amplification gave nucleated cell count estimates. The repertoire was sequenced with immunoSEQ multiplex PCR; TCRdb's copy has only in-frame clones and lacks some. That table supplies the V and J calls and clone size; D and trimming were determined from the DNA. Among 25,000 to 30,000 clones, roughly 90% were seen once, and the ten largest hold 7.5% to 8.5%. Germline V lookup: CDR1 SGHRS, CDR2 YFSETQ. The CDR3 loop spans 17 amino acids. V was pared by 0 bases and J by 5 bases, with 8 bases of the junction left unmatched.

The specimen was peripheral blood. This sequence joins TRBV5-1 and TRBJ1-6; 7 bases fit TRBD1. The TCR comes from a man between 70 and 80 years old with active or convalescent COVID-19. The CDR3 here is CASSLALAGQNNSPLHF. CDR3 nucleotides: TGCGCCAGCAGCTTGGCCCTGGCGGGACAGAATAATTCACCCCTCCACTTT. The complete variable domain, with remaining parts taken from reference TRBV5-1 and TRBJ1-6, reads KAGVTQTPRYLIKTRGQQVTLSCSPISGHRSVSWYQQTPGQGLQFLFEYFSETQRNKGNFPGRFSGRQFSNSRSEMNVSTLELGDSALYLCASSLALAGQNNSPLHFGNGTRLTVT.